Listed below are T cell receptor beta chains from one sample, sequenced in a study of T-cell memory formation after mild COVID-19. One entry per CDR3 protein, called by TCRdb with MiXCR from the 5' RACE reads. The sample includes approximately 240,000 distinct CDR3 sequences, about 15% of them seen just once. Material for sequencing was PBMCs or a T cell subset sorted from them (not recorded which). The receptors were gathered from a man younger than 35 who had mild COVID-19 (a few samples of this study predate the infection). Cell type and time point are not known. The CDR3 runs from the conserved cysteine through the conserved F or W.

CDR3aa	v_gene
CASSQRRDQPQHF	TRBV4-2
CARTADDERGHNEQFF	TRBV6-2/TRBV6-3
CASSIAQRLAGGGYNEQFF	TRBV19
CSAHTGRGANVLTF	TRBV20-1
CASSLGLVEDEQFF	TRBV5-1
CASSQDSSGVETQYF	TRBV4-2
CASGSGGVGTDTQYF	TRBV5-1
CASSVRPPEAADTQYF	TRBV2
CASSLQRGATEAFF	TRBV27
CASSTDTGGYNEQFF	TRBV7-3
CASSFLAGIAGELFF	TRBV7-3
CASSVLSPSRTDTQYF	TRBV9
CASSTSGTGGYETQYF	TRBV19
CSGTGGNQPQHF	TRBV20-1
CAISESQDYNEKLFF	TRBV10-3
CASSLIGLGAMNTEAFF	TRBV5-1
CATSDGSGGAIGTQYF	TRBV24-1
CSARPWSGYTF	TRBV20-1
CASTVAGKSETQYF	TRBV6-9
CASSSGGRDTQYF	TRBV27
CASSSTGSNEQFF	TRBV7-3
CASTQLAGGPDTQYF	TRBV7-9
CATSDSGQGTYNEQFF	TRBV24-1
CASNAGGAYGYTF	TRBV6-1
CSARVRGTDTQYF	TRBV20-1
CASSVLYGNTIYF	TRBV9
CASRPGTDFGELFF	TRBV6-4
CATRDVGTGELFF	TRBV24-1
CASSEADRFF	TRBV2